This TCR beta chain was captured in a study of blood T cell repertoires in COVID-19. For the study at large: The study drew acute and convalescent COVID-19 samples from the United States, Italy and Spain. Sample material is recorded as cDNA or gDNA derived from T cells, B-cell-depleted T cells, or PBMCs.

Per the study methods: Reference gene primer amplification gave estimated nucleated cell counts. The table came from immunoSEQ multiplex PCR; TCRdb's copy has only in-frame clones and leaves some out. That table supplies the V and J calls and clone size; D and trimming were determined from the DNA. The sample consists of tens of thousands of clones, about 80% of them appearing once. Trimming cost V 7 bases and J 4 bases, with 10 bases left between them. The CDR3 loop spans 12 amino acids. The germline V gene has CDR1 SGHTA and CDR2 FQGNSA. J is TRBJ1-1 and V is TRBV7-2; D ambiguous. The specimen was peripheral blood. The TCR comes from a woman in her 70s with acute or convalescent COVID-19. The CDR3 DNA follows: TGTGCCAGCACCCCGAGGGCCACTGAAGCTTTCTTT. Protein: CASTPRATEAFF. The variable domain in full, with the rest retrieved from reference TRBV7-2 and TRBJ1-1, is GAGVSQSPSNKVTEKGKDVELRCDPISGHTALYWYRQSLGQGLEFLIYFQGNSAPDKSGLPSDRFSAERTGGSVSTLTIQRTQQEDSAVYLCASTPRATEAFFGQGTRLTVV.